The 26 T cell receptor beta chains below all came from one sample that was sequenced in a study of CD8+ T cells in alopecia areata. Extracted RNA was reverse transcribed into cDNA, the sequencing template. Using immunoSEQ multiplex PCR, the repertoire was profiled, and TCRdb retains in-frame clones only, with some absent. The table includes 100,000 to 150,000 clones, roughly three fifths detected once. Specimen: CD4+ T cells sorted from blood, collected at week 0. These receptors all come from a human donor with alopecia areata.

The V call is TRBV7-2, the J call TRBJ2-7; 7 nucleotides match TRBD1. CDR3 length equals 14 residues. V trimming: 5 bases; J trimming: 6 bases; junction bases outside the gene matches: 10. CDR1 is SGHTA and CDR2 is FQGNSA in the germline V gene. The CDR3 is CASSGLTGLREQYF. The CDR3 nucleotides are TGTGCCAGCAGCGGGCTGACAGGGCTTCGCGAGCAGTACTTC.

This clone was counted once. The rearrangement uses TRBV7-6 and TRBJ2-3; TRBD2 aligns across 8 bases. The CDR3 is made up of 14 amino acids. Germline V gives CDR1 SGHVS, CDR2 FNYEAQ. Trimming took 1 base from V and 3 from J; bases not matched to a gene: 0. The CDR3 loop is CASSLGLATDTQYF. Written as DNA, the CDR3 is TGTGCCAGCAGCTTAGGACTAGCGACAGATACGCAGTATTTT.

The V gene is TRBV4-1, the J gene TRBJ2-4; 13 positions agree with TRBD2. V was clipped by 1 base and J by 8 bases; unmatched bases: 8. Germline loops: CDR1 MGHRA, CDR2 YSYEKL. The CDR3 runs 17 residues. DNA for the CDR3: TGCGCCAGCAGCCAAGGGACTAGCGGGAGTGTCTTCGACATTCAGTACTTC. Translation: CASSQGTSGSVFDIQYF.

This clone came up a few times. As DNA, the CDR3 is TGCAGCGTTGAATTCCGCCCGGTAGAACTTTACAATGAGCAGTTCTTC. Translated, it gives CSVEFRPVELYNEQFF. The rearrangement uses TRBV29-1 and TRBJ2-1; D uncertain. Per germline, CDR1 SQVTM and CDR2 ANQGSEA. Trimming stripped 2 bases from V and 4 bases from J, with 18 bases between. The CDR3 extends over 16 amino acids.

DNA of the CDR3: TGTGCCAGCAGCTTGACAGGGGGCGTCAACGAGCAGTACTTC. The encoded protein is CASSLTGGVNEQYF. The chain joins TRBV7-2 to TRBJ2-7, with TRBD1 matching 10 bases. V shed 3 bases, J shed 5 bases, and the junction held 4 bases outside the gene matches. The CDR3 spans 14 residues. Germline assignment: CDR1 SGHTA and CDR2 FQGNSA.

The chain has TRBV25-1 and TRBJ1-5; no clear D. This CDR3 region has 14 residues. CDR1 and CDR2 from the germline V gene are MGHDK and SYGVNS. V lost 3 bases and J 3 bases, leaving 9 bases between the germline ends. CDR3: CASSDSDPNQPQHF. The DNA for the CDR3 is TGTGCCAGCAGTGATAGTGACCCCAATCAGCCCCAGCATTTT.

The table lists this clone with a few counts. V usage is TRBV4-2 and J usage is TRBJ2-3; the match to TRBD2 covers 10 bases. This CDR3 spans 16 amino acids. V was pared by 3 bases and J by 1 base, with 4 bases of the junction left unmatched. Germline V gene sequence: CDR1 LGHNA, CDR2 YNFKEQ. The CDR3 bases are TGTGCCAGCAGCCATCTCACTAGCGGGGGCACAGATACGCAGTATTTT. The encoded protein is CASSHLTSGGTDTQYF.

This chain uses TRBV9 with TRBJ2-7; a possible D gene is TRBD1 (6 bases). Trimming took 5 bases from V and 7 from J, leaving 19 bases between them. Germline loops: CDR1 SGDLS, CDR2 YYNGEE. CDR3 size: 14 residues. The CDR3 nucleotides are TGTGCCAGCAGTGGCCGGGACGGCCAGGGGGAGCAGTACTTC. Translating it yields CASSGRDGQGEQYF.

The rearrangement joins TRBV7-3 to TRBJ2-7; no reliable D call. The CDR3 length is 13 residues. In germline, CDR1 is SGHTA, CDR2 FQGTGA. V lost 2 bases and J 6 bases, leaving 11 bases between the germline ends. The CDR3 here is CASSLGTDSEQYF. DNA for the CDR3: TGTGCCAGCAGCTTAGGAACGGATTCCGAGCAGTACTTC.

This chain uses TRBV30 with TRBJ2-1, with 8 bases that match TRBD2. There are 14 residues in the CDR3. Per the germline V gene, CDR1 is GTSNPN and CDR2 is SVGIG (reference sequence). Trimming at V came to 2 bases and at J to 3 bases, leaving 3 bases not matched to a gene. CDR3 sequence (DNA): TGTGCCTGGAGTAGCGGGAGCTACTACAATGAGCAGTTCTTC. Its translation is CAWSSGSYYNEQFF.

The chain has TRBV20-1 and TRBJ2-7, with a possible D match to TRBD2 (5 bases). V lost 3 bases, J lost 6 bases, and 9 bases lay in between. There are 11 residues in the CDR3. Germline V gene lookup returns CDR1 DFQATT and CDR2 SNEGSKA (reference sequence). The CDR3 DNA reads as TGCAGTGCTAGGTGGGAGTCCGAGCAGTACTTC. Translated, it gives CSARWESEQYF.

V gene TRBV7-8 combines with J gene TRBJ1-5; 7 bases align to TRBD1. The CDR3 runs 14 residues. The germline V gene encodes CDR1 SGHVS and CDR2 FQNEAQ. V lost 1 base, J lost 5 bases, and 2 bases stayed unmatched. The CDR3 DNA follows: TGTGCCAGCAGCTTAGAGGGGGCATATCAGCCCCAGCATTTT. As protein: CASSLEGAYQPQHF.

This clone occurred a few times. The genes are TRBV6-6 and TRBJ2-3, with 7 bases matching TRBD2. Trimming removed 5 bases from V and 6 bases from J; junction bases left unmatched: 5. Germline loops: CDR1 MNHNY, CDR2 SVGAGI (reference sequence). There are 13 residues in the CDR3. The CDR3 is CASSDQLADTQYF. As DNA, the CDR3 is TGTGCCAGCAGTGATCAACTAGCGGATACGCAGTATTTT.

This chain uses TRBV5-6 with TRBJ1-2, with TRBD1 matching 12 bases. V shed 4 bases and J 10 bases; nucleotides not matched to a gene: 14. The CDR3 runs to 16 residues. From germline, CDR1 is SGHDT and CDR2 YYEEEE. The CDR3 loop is CASSPLGTGGGSHYTF. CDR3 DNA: TGTGCCAGCAGCCCCCTTGGGACAGGGGGCGGCTCCCACTACACCTTC.

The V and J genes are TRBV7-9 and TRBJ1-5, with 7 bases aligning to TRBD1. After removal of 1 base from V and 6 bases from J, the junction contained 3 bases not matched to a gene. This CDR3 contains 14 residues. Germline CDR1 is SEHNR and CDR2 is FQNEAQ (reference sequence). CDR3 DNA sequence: TGTGCCAGCAGCTTAGACAGGGGAAGTCAGCCCCAGCATTTT. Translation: CASSLDRGSQPQHF.

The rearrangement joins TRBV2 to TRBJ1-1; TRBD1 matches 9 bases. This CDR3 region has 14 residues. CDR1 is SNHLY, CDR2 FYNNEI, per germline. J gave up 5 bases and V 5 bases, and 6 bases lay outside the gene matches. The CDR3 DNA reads TGTGCCAGCAGTAAGACGACAGGGGGGACTGAAGCTTTCTTT. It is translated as CASSKTTGGTEAFF. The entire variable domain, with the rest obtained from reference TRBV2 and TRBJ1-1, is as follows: EPEVTQTPSHQVTQMGQEVILRCVPISNHLYFYWYRQILGQKVEFLVSFYNNEISEKSEIFDDQFSVERPDGSNFTLKIRSTKLEDSAMYFCASSKTTGGTEAFFGQGTRLTVV.

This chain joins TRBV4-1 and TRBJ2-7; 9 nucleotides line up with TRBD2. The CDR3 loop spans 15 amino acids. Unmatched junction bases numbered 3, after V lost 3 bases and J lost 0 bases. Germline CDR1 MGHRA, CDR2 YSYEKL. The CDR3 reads CASSQGLADSYEQYF. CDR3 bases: TGCGCCAGCAGCCAGGGACTAGCAGACTCCTACGAGCAGTACTTC.

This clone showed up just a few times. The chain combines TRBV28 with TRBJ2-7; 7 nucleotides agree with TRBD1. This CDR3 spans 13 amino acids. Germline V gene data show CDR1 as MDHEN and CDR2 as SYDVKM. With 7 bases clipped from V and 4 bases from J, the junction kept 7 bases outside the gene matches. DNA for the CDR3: TGTGCCAGCACAAAACAGGGACAGTACGAGCAGTACTTC. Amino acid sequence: CASTKQGQYEQYF.

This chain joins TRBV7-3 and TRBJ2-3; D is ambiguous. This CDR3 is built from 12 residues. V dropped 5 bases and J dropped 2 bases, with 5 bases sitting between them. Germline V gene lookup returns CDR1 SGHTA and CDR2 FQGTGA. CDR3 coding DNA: TGTGCCAGCAGCGCAGACACAGATACGCAGTATTTT. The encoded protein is CASSADTDTQYF.

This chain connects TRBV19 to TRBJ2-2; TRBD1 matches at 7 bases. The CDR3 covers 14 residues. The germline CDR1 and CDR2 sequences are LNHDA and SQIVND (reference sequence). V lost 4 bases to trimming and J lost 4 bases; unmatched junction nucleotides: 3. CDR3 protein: CASSKGAPTGELFF. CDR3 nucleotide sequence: TGTGCCAGTAGTAAGGGGGCGCCCACCGGGGAGCTGTTTTTT. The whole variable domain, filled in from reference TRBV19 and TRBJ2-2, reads DGGITQSPKYLFRKEGQNVTLSCEQNLNHDAMYWYRQDPGQGLRLIYYSQIVNDFQKGDIAEGYSVSREKKESFPLTVTSAQKNPTAFYLCASSKGAPTGELFFGEGSRLTVL.

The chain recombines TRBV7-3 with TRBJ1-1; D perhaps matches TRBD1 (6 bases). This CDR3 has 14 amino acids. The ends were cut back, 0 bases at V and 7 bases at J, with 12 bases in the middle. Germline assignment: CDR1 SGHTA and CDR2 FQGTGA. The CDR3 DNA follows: TGTGCCAGCAGCTTAACCGCAGGGGCTGGTGAAGCTTTCTTT. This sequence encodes CASSLTAGAGEAFF.

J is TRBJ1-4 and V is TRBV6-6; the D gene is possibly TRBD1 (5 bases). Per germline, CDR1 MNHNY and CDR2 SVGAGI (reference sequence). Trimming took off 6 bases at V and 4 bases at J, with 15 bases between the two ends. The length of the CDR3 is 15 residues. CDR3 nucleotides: TGTGCCAGCAGGGAACCGGGACTCAGTAATGAAAAACTGTTTTTT. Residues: CASREPGLSNEKLFF.

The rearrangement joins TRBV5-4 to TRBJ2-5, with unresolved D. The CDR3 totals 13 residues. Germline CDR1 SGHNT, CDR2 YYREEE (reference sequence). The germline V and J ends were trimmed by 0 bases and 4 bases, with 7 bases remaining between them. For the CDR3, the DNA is TGTGCCAGCAGCTTGGAAGGCACAGAGACCCAGTACTTC. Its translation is CASSLEGTETQYF.

CDR3 DNA sequence: TGTGCCAGCTCACCCGTCAGGCTGGAGAACGAGCAGTACTTC. Protein sequence: CASSPVRLENEQYF. V usage is TRBV18 and J usage is TRBJ2-7, with D unclear. The CDR3 sequence is 14 residues long. V lost 3 bases, J lost 5 bases, and 14 bases lay in between. CDR1 is KGHSH and CDR2 is LQKENI in the germline V gene.

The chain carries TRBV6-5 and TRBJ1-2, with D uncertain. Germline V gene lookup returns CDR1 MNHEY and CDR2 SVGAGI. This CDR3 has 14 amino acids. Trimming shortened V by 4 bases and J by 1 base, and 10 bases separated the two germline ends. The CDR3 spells CASSSSGFNYGYTF. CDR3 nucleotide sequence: TGTGCCAGCAGTTCGAGCGGATTTAACTATGGCTACACCTTC.

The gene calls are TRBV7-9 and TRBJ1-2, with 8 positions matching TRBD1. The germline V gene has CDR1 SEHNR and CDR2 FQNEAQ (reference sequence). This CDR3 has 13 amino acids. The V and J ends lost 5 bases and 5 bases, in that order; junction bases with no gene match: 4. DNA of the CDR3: TGTGCCAGCAGCATACAGGGGGAATATGGCTACACCTTC. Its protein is CASSIQGEYGYTF.